These 20 T cell receptor beta chains were sequenced from one sample in a study of OX40 agonist ivuxolimab in advanced cancers. The assay was immunoSEQ multiplex PCR, and TCRdb's table has in-frame clones only and misses some. This sample has roughly 63,000 clones; about 88% occur once, and the top ten carry about 12%. The input for sequencing was CD4+ or CD8+ T cells sorted from blood, taken in a trial of the OX40 agonist ivuxolimab. These receptors were taken from an adult with an advanced solid tumor such as melanoma, head and neck, liver or kidney cancer.

CDR3 in amino acids: CASSSGISSEAFF. CDR3 in DNA: TGTGCCAGCAGCTCCGGGATCTCTTCTGAAGCTTTCTTT. J is TRBJ1-1 and V is TRBV11-2; D is unresolved. Germline V CDR1 and CDR2: SGHAT, FQNNGV. Between the trimmed V and J ends, which lost 4 bases and 6 bases, there was a span of 12 bases. CDR3 length equals 13 residues.

The rearrangement joins TRBV4-3 to TRBJ2-1; 8 nucleotides line up with TRBD2. CDR1 is LGHNA and CDR2 is YSLEER in the germline V gene. The CDR3 consists of 15 residues. V dropped 2 bases and J dropped 4; count of bases not matched to a gene: 4. The CDR3 is CASSQNSGAYNEQFF. The DNA for the CDR3 is TGCGCCAGCAGCCAAAATAGCGGGGCGTACAATGAGCAGTTCTTC.

This chain links TRBV4-1 with TRBJ2-1; 11 bases match TRBD2. CDR1 and CDR2 from the germline V gene are MGHRA and YSYEKL. The CDR3 totals 16 residues. J lost 4 bases, V lost 2 bases, and 4 bases had no gene match. The CDR3 DNA follows: TGCGCCAGCAGCCAACTAGCGGGAGGCCCATACAATGAGCAGTTCTTC. Protein: CASSQLAGGPYNEQFF.

This clone is medium-sized within its sample. This chain uses TRBV11-1 with TRBJ2-7, with 7 bases that match TRBD1. Per the germline V gene, CDR1 is SGHAT and CDR2 is FQDESV (reference sequence). The CDR3 is 15 residues long. The J segment lost 3 bases and the V segment lost 1 base, leaving 6 bases of the junction unmatched. Here the CDR3 DNA reads TGTGCCAGCAGCTTAGTCTGGGACAGCCACTACGAGCAGTACTTC. This translates into CASSLVWDSHYEQYF.

This chain joins TRBV29-1 and TRBJ2-1; D unresolved. Germline loops: CDR1 SQVTM, CDR2 ANQGSEA. Trimming removed 6 bases from V and 6 bases from J, with 12 bases in between. The CDR3 contains 12 residues. The CDR3 loop is CSVDSSRNEQFF. The CDR3 DNA reads as TGCAGCGTGGATAGTAGTCGCAATGAGCAGTTCTTC.

The gene calls are TRBV6-1 and TRBJ2-7; possibly TRBD2 for D (5 bases). Germline assignment: CDR1 MNHNS and CDR2 SASEGT. Between the trimmed V and J ends, which lost 2 bases and 0 bases, there was a span of 14 bases. The CDR3 runs 16 residues. CDR3: CASSESKWAGSYEQYV. In nucleotides, the CDR3 is TGTGCCAGCAGTGAATCAAAGTGGGCGGGCTCCTACGAGCAGTACGTC.

This chain joins TRBV7-8 and TRBJ1-2; no clear D gene. Trimming shortened V by 2 bases and J by 5 bases, and 9 bases separated the two germline ends. This CDR3 comprises 13 residues. The V gene's germline CDR1 is SGHVS and CDR2 FQNEAQ. The chain's CDR3 is CASSLMNGYGYTF. Here the CDR3 DNA reads TGTGCCAGCAGCTTAATGAATGGATATGGCTACACCTTC. Supplemented by reference TRBV7-8 and TRBJ1-2, the full variable domain reads GAGVSQSPRYKVAKRGQDVALRCDPISGHVSLFWYQQALGQGPEFLTYFQNEAQLDKSGLPSDRFFAERPEGSVSTLKIQRTQQEDSAVYLCASSLMNGYGYTFGSGTRLTVV.

This clone was found once. The chain couples TRBV27 to TRBJ2-7; 8 nucleotides line up with TRBD2. This CDR3 region has 15 residues. With V trimmed by 0 bases and J by 6 bases, 7 bases remained unmatched. The germline V gene has CDR1 MNHEY and CDR2 SMNVEV (reference sequence). The CDR3 region has the DNA TGTGCCAGCAGTTTATCCCTCGGACTAGCTGGCGAGCAGTACTTC. It yields the protein CASSLSLGLAGEQYF.

V gene TRBV9 combines with J gene TRBJ2-1, with D tentatively TRBD1 or TRBD2 (5 bases each). CDR1 SGDLS and CDR2 YYNGEE come from the germline V gene. Trimming took off 1 base at V and 0 bases at J, with 8 bases between the two ends. The CDR3 has 15 amino acids. CDR3 in DNA: TGTGCCAGCAGCGTAATGGGGGACTCCTACAATGAGCAGTTCTTC. Protein product: CASSVMGDSYNEQFF.

The gene calls are TRBV9 and TRBJ2-2; TRBD2 is a possible D gene (6 bases). Trimming cost V 3 bases and J 2 bases, with 20 bases left between them. CDR3 length: 18 residues. Germline V gives CDR1 SGDLS, CDR2 YYNGEE. CDR3 DNA: TGTGCCAGCAGCGGGAGGGGTGGGGACCCTATAAACACCGGGGAGCTGTTTTTT. Translating it yields CASSGRGGDPINTGELFF. The whole variable domain, remainder taken from reference TRBV9 and TRBJ2-2, is DSGVTQTPKHLITATGQRVTLRCSPRSGDLSVYWYQQSLDQGLQFLIQYYNGEERAKGNILERFSAQQFPDLHSELNLSSLELGDSALYFCASSGRGGDPINTGELFFGEGSRLTVL.

The chain couples TRBV20-1 to TRBJ2-1; no definite D call. The germline CDR1 and CDR2 sequences are DFQATT and SNEGSKA (reference sequence). CDR3 length: 10 amino acids. The V gene lost 6 bases and the J gene lost 12 bases, with 12 bases spanning the gap. The CDR3 here is CSATRNPQFF. DNA of the CDR3: TGCAGTGCAACCCGGAACCCGCAGTTCTTC.

V gene TRBV11-1 combines with J gene TRBJ1-1, with TRBD1 identical over 7 bases. CDR3 length: 14 residues. V lost 3 bases to trimming and J lost 1 base; unmatched junction nucleotides: 2. Looked up from germline, CDR1 is SGHAT and CDR2 is FQDESV (reference sequence). The CDR3 loop is CASSLGTENTEAFF. Written as DNA, the CDR3 is TGTGCCAGCAGCTTGGGGACAGAGAACACTGAAGCTTTCTTT.

The chain employs TRBV4-2 and TRBJ2-1, with TRBD1 as a possible D gene (6 bases). This CDR3 region has 11 residues. Germline V gene lookup returns CDR1 LGHNA and CDR2 YNFKEQ. The ends were cut back, 4 bases at V and 15 bases at J, with 13 bases in the middle. In DNA, the CDR3 is TGTGCCAGCAGCCCCTGGGGGCCTCCGTTCTTC. This translates into CASSPWGPPFF.

Only one count was recorded for this clone. The V and J genes are TRBV5-4 and TRBJ1-1, with D possibly matching TRBD1 (5 bases). The germline V gene has CDR1 SGHNT and CDR2 YYREEE (reference sequence). V was clipped by 3 bases and J by 4 bases, with 16 bases between them. This CDR3 is 15 amino acids long. In DNA form, the CDR3 reads TGTGCCAGCAGCTCCCGACTGGGGGGGGGCACTGAAGCTTTCTTT. This sequence encodes CASSSRLGGGTEAFF.

The chain uses TRBV19 and TRBJ2-5; TRBD2 might be the D (5 bases). The germline V and J ends were trimmed by 4 bases and 5 bases, with 17 bases remaining between them. The CDR3 contains 15 residues. Germline CDR1 reads LNHDA; CDR2 reads SQIVND (reference sequence). In DNA, the CDR3 is TGTGCCAGTAGTAACGTTTTCGCGGGCGGGGAGACCCAGTACTTC. It yields the protein CASSNVFAGGETQYF. The full variable domain, with the rest looked up from reference TRBV19 and TRBJ2-5, is DGGITQSPKYLFRKEGQNVTLSCEQNLNHDAMYWYRQDPGQGLRLIYYSQIVNDFQKGDIAEGYSVSREKKESFPLTVTSAQKNPTAFYLCASSNVFAGGETQYFGPGTRLLVL.

V is TRBV28 and J is TRBJ2-7, with TRBD2 matching over 8 bases. The CDR3 loop spans 14 amino acids. V lost 5 bases and J lost 3; bases outside the gene matches: 6. The germline V gene encodes CDR1 MDHEN and CDR2 SYDVKM. The CDR3 region has the DNA TGTGCCAGCAGTCCCACCGGGGGGGGCTACGAGCAGTACTTC. The encoded protein is CASSPTGGGYEQYF.

This chain joins TRBV19 and TRBJ1-5; D gene uncertain. The CDR3 sequence is 15 residues long. The V and J ends lost 2 bases and 4 bases respectively, with 12 bases between them. The germline gives CDR1 LNHDA, CDR2 SQIVND (reference sequence). The CDR3 loop is CASSIWGTSNQPQHF. For the CDR3, the DNA is TGTGCCAGTAGTATATGGGGTACGAGTAATCAGCCCCAGCATTTT.

This chain connects TRBV14 to TRBJ2-6; the D gene is possibly TRBD2 (6 bases). The CDR3 is 16 residues long. The V gene's germline CDR1 is SGHDN and CDR2 FVKESK. Deletions cut 4 bases from V and 4 bases from J, with 14 bases between. The CDR3 DNA reads as TGTGCCAGCAGCCCCTTCGGAGGGTCCGGGGCCAACGTCCTGACTTTC. It yields the protein CASSPFGGSGANVLTF. The full variable domain, its missing parts supplied by reference TRBV14 and TRBJ2-6, is EAGVTQFPSHSVIEKGQTVTLRCDPISGHDNLYWYRRVMGKEIKFLLHFVKESKQDESGMPNNRFLAERTGGTYSTLKVQPAELEDSGVYFCASSPFGGSGANVLTFGAGSRLTVL.

The rearrangement links TRBV9 to TRBJ1-2; 9 nucleotides align to TRBD1. The germline CDR1 and CDR2 sequences are SGDLS and YYNGEE. This CDR3 comprises 13 residues. The V gene end was trimmed by 8 bases and the J gene end by 2 bases; junction bases not matched to a gene: 4. The CDR3 here is CARGGQGNYGYTF. CDR3 sequence (DNA): TGTGCCAGAGGGGGACAGGGAAACTATGGCTACACCTTC.

This CDR3 is CASSFPRTSYYNEQFF. CDR3 bases: TGTGCCAGCAGTTTCCCGCGGACTAGTTATTACAATGAGCAGTTCTTC. The chain combines TRBV28 with TRBJ2-1, with 7 nucleotides matching TRBD2. The trim removed 3 bases at V and 4 bases at J, leaving 9 bases unmatched. CDR1 and CDR2 (germline): MDHEN, SYDVKM. This CDR3 contains 16 residues.